A single sample is the source of the 20 T cell receptor beta chains below, sequenced in a study of CXCR3-negative and CXCR3-positive naive CD8 T cells. Study-level results: Naive CXCR3-positive cells had TRB CDR3s more hydrophobic than those of CXCR3-negative naive cells.

Antigens for these TCRs are unknown. The TRB cDNA libraries were prepared by 5' RACE with UMI labels. TCRdb re-analyzed the 5' RACE reads; it lists each CDR3 protein once, without DNA. Its table records some 150,000 distinct CDR3 sequences. Sequencing was performed on naive CXCR3+ CD8+ T cells from blood. Subset noted: CD45RO-CCR7+CD27+CD95- naive CD8+ T cells expressing CXCR3 (TNR3+). The source is a human donor in good health. Some clones in this sample may be carry-over from other donors' samples.

The chain combines TRBV28 with TRBJ1-1; there is no DNA to check the TCRdb D call of TRBD1. From germline, CDR1 is MDHEN and CDR2 SYDVKM. The CDR3 is 16 residues long. This chain's CDR3 is CASSLSFGTGYTEAFF.

This sequence joins TRBV6-2 or TRBV6-3 and TRBJ2-3; the D call of TRBD2 rests on TCRdb alone, since no DNA is present to check it. This CDR3 is built from 16 residues. Germline CDR1 and CDR2: MNHEY and SVGEGT. CDR3 sequence: CASSSIGLRQADTQYF.

The chain carries TRBV3-1 and TRBJ2-7; TCRdb's D call of TRBD2 is untestable without DNA. The CDR3 is 16 residues long. Germline loops: CDR1 LGHDT, CDR2 YNNKEL (reference sequence). The CDR3 is CASSQEVPPGLYEQYF.

The chain has TRBV4-1 and TRBJ2-2; TCRdb returns TRBD2, unconfirmable since there is no DNA. The length of the CDR3 is 17 residues. Germline CDR1 MGHRA, CDR2 YSYEKL. This CDR3 reads CASSQATSGSATGELFF.

The rearrangement links TRBV19 to TRBJ1-6. The CDR3 consists of 12 residues. CDR1 is LNHDA and CDR2 is SQIVND in the germline V gene (reference sequence). Here the CDR3 reads CASSYGNSPLHF.

The rearrangement uses TRBV29-1 and TRBJ2-2. Germline V gene sequence: CDR1 SQVTM, CDR2 ANQGSEA. The CDR3 consists of 13 residues. The CDR3 region is CSVEDGNTGELFF.

The rearrangement uses TRBV4-3 and TRBJ2-3; TCRdb designates TRBD1, a call that cannot be tested without DNA. The CDR3 covers 16 residues. From germline, CDR1 is LGHNA and CDR2 YSLEER. This chain's CDR3 is CASSQAGTGFTDTQYF.

This sequence joins TRBV6-2 or TRBV6-3 and TRBJ2-7; TCRdb's D call, TRBD1, is unchecked because there is no DNA. Germline V gives CDR1 MNHEY, CDR2 SVGEGT. This CDR3 is built from 13 residues. CDR3 loop: CASSFTGTYEQYF.

This chain connects TRBV11-2 to TRBJ2-1; TCRdb outputs TRBD1, but without DNA this stays unchecked. The germline V gene has CDR1 SGHAT and CDR2 FQNNGV. This CDR3 has 12 amino acids. The CDR3 loop reads CASSLLRVEQFF.

This sequence joins TRBV6-6 and TRBJ2-3; TCRdb gives TRBD1 as the D gene, but with no DNA this cannot be confirmed. This CDR3 region has 14 residues. In germline, CDR1 is MNHNY, CDR2 SVGAGI (reference sequence). CDR3 region: CASSPYGGRDTQYF.

V is TRBV28 and J is TRBJ2-1. This CDR3 has 17 residues. CDR1 MDHEN and CDR2 SYDVKM come from the germline V gene. The CDR3 sequence is CASSSRRFHLRYNEQFF. Based on the CDR3 plus reference TRBV28 and TRBJ2-1, the full variable domain is DVKVTQSSRYLVKRTGEKVFLECVQDMDHENMFWYRQDPGLGLRLIYFSYDVKMKEKGDIPEGYSVSREKKERFSLILESASTNQTSMYLCASSSRRFHLRYNEQFFGPGTRLTVL.

The chain couples TRBV4-1 to TRBJ2-5; TCRdb selects TRBD1, and the lack of DNA leaves this call unchecked. Germline V gene data show CDR1 as MGHRA and CDR2 as YSYEKL. The CDR3 contains 16 residues. This CDR3 reads CASSHLPGQGKETQYF.

The rearrangement uses TRBV5-1 and TRBJ2-7; the TCRdb call, TRBD1, lacks DNA for checking. Germline-derived CDR1 and CDR2 are SGHRS and YFSETQ. This CDR3 spans 15 amino acids. The CDR3 loop is CASSLEGTAAYEQYF.

V usage is TRBV4-3 and J usage is TRBJ2-1; the TCRdb D gene call, TRBD2, has no DNA to confirm it. The CDR3 is 15 amino acids. Germline V gives CDR1 LGHNA, CDR2 YSLEER. The CDR3 region is CASSQDIAGGREQFF.

The chain links TRBV10-3 to TRBJ2-1; TCRdb indicates TRBD2, and absent DNA this call remains unverified. Germline V gives CDR1 ENHRY, CDR2 SYGVKD. This CDR3 is built from 16 residues. CDR3 residues: CAISEGTSGAYNEQFF.

The J gene is TRBJ2-7, the V gene TRBV13; TCRdb proposes TRBD2, but this gene call is untestable without DNA. CDR3 length equals 17 residues. Per the germline V gene, CDR1 is PRHDT and CDR2 is FYEKMQ (reference sequence). CDR3 protein: CASSYSGGAGSTYEQYF.

The chain joins TRBV4-1 to TRBJ1-1. This CDR3 contains 15 residues. The germline gives CDR1 MGHRA, CDR2 YSYEKL. The CDR3 here is CASSQRATSSDEAFF.

The chain links TRBV28 to TRBJ2-7. The CDR3 has 14 amino acids. Germline values: CDR1 MDHEN, CDR2 SYDVKM. This CDR3 is CASSFDLAAYEQYF.

CDR3 residues: CASSYGGYSYNEQFF. V is TRBV6-5 and J is TRBJ2-1; TCRdb selects TRBD1, and the lack of DNA leaves this call unchecked. This CDR3 spans 15 amino acids. Germline V gene lookup returns CDR1 MNHEY and CDR2 SVGAGI.

V gene TRBV24-1 combines with J gene TRBJ1-1; the D call from TCRdb, TRBD1, cannot be confirmed without DNA. Germline V lookup: CDR1 KGHDR, CDR2 SFDVKD. This CDR3 is 13 amino acids long. The CDR3 region is CATRPHSGERAFF.